This T cell receptor beta chain was found in a study of T cell responses to AZD1222 COVID-19 vaccine. The analysis combined second doses at about 4 or about 12 weeks. The CDR3 sequence is 13 residues long. Germline-derived CDR1 and CDR2 are SGHTA and FQGNSA. Trimming shortened V by 6 bases and J by 0 bases, and 6 bases separated the two germline ends. With respect to this clone: The target antigen is unknown.

Study results and caveats: Nearly half of spike-specific TCRs reportedly go after variant regions that carry no mutations. AZD1222 recipients seropositive at baseline numbered only 6 or 7.

The table came from immunoSEQ multiplex PCR; TCRdb's copy has only in-frame clones and leaves some out. The sample consists of around 99,000 clones, 92% of them appearing once. The TCR was taken from an adult who received the AZD1222 COVID-19 vaccine. The V and J genes are TRBV7-2 and TRBJ1-5; no definite D call. Sample: peripheral blood, taken 28 days after the second AZD1222 dose. The CDR3 spells CASSEYSNQPQHF. CDR3 nucleotides: TGTGCCAGCAGTGAGTATAGCAATCAGCCCCAGCATTTT.